This T cell receptor beta chain originates from a study of blood T cell repertoires in COVID-19. Background on the study: PBMCs, B-cell-depleted T cells, or T cells were the source of the cDNA or gDNA that made up the material.

The protocol was immunoSEQ multiplex PCR, while the TCRdb copy is restricted to in-frame clones and leaves out a portion. The data show 210,000 or so clones, under 90% seen once. Germline loops: CDR1 SGHRS, CDR2 YFSETQ. This CDR3 contains 17 residues. V was trimmed by 4 bases and J by 4 bases, leaving 21 bases between them. The TCR was taken from a human donor in a cohort sampled during active COVID-19. The sequencing input was peripheral blood. The chain uses TRBV5-1 and TRBJ2-1, with D possibly matching TRBD2 (6 bases). As DNA, the CDR3 is TGCGCCAGCAGCGTCCCGGGGGTTGGGAATGTGTACAATGAGCAGTTCTTC. Amino acids: CASSVPGVGNVYNEQFF.